The present T cell receptor beta chain was sequenced within a study of T cell responses to AZD1222 COVID-19 vaccine. The CDR3 sequence is 17 residues long. Germline CDR1 is SNHLY and CDR2 is FYNNEI. With V trimmed by 0 bases and J by 1 base, 8 bases remained unmatched. General study findings and limits: As reported, nearly half of all spike-specific TCRs target variant regions that are unmutated.

The assay was immunoSEQ multiplex PCR, and TCRdb's table has in-frame clones only and misses some. The data show about 73,000 clones, roughly 89% seen once. Worth noting for this clone: The antigen is unknown.

Specimen: peripheral blood, collected 28 days after the second AZD1222 dose. The TCR comes from an adult who received the AZD1222 COVID-19 vaccine. The chain is built from TRBV2 and TRBJ1-1; 7 nucleotides match TRBD1. The CDR3 reads CASSEALGQIANTEAFF. CDR3 DNA: TGTGCCAGCAGTGAAGCGCTGGGACAGATTGCGAACACTGAAGCTTTCTTT.